The 32 T cell receptor beta chains reported below all come from one sample, sequenced in a study of blood T cell repertoires in COVID-19. Clones were sequenced by immunoSEQ multiplex PCR, and TCRdb holds only the in-frame ones, with some missing. The sample lists about 140,000 clones; roughly four fifths were seen once. The material sequenced was peripheral blood. These receptor sequences come from a human donor in a cohort sampled during active COVID-19.

V and J are TRBV7-3 and TRBJ2-7, with 7 bases lining up with TRBD2. The germline CDR1 and CDR2 sequences are SGHTA and FQGTGA. The ends lost 4 bases at V and 5 bases at J; junction bases unmatched: 8. The CDR3 is 14 residues long. The CDR3 bases are TGTGCCAGCAGCTCAAGTTCCGGGACTAACGAGCAGTACTTC. Encoded protein: CASSSSSGTNEQYF.

This chain links TRBV7-2 with TRBJ2-7; D is possibly TRBD2 (6 bases). The V gene's germline CDR1 is SGHTA and CDR2 FQGNSA. CDR3 length: 15 amino acids. V was clipped by 5 bases and J by 2 bases, with 16 bases between them. In nucleotides, the CDR3 is TGTGCCAGCAGCCCCCCCCGGGCGGGGACCTACGAGCAGTACTTC. This sequence encodes CASSPPRAGTYEQYF. Together with reference TRBV7-2 and TRBJ2-7, the CDR3 gives the full variable domain: GAGVSQSPSNKVTEKGKDVELRCDPISGHTALYWYRQSLGQGLEFLIYFQGNSAPDKSGLPSDRFSAERTGGSVSTLTIQRTQQEDSAVYLCASSPPRAGTYEQYFGPGTRLTVT.

V usage is TRBV5-4 and J usage is TRBJ2-2; D is undetermined. The V end was cut by 1 base, the J end by 1 base, with 8 bases between. The CDR3 runs 15 residues. Germline CDR1 is SGHNT and CDR2 is YYREEE (reference sequence). CDR3 residues: CASSLKSGNTGELFF. The CDR3 DNA is TGTGCCAGCAGCTTGAAGTCAGGGAACACCGGGGAGCTGTTTTTT.

This clone was detected a few times. This chain links TRBV9 with TRBJ1-5; no definite D call. This CDR3 is built from 12 residues. Germline CDR1 and CDR2: SGDLS and YYNGEE. Trimming shortened V by 2 bases and J by 4 bases, and 4 bases separated the two germline ends. The CDR3 loop reads CASSVLNQPQHF. The CDR3 nucleotides are TGTGCCAGCAGCGTCCTGAATCAGCCCCAGCATTTT.

The chain links TRBV2 to TRBJ2-5; TRBD2 agrees at 15 bases. This CDR3 contains 18 residues. J lost 5 bases, V lost 4 bases, and 11 bases had no gene match. Germline CDR1 is SNHLY and CDR2 is FYNNEI. The CDR3 sequence: CASSAAGLAGGGWETQYF. DNA of the CDR3: TGTGCCAGCAGTGCCGCGGGACTAGCGGGAGGAGGGTGGGAGACCCAGTACTTC.

This clone has just one count. The V and J genes are TRBV7-2 and TRBJ2-7, with D unresolved. There are 12 residues in the CDR3. Germline CDR1 SGHTA, CDR2 FQGNSA. Trimming shortened V by 3 bases and J by 4 bases, and 7 bases separated the two germline ends. CDR3 DNA sequence: TGTGCCAGCAGCTTCACGGGTTACGAGCAGTACTTC. Its translation is CASSFTGYEQYF.

The rearrangement uses TRBV9 and TRBJ2-3; D not certain. V gave up 0 bases and J gave up 1 base, with 6 bases separating them. The CDR3 sequence is 14 residues long. Looked up from germline, CDR1 is SGDLS and CDR2 is YYNGEE. Written as DNA, the CDR3 is TGTGCCAGCAGCGTAGCTATTCGCACAGATACGCAGTATTTT. As protein: CASSVAIRTDTQYF.

This clone was seen once. The CDR3 region has the DNA TGTGCCAGCAGCTTCCGGGGACAGACGGGTGGCTCTGGGGCCAACGTCCTGACTTTC. Encoded protein: CASSFRGQTGGSGANVLTF. The chain couples TRBV6-6 to TRBJ2-6, with 7 bases aligning to TRBD1. This CDR3 contains 19 residues. CDR1 MNHNY and CDR2 SVGAGI come from the germline V gene (reference sequence). Trimming removed 6 bases from V and 0 bases from J; junction bases left unmatched: 14.

This sequence joins TRBV7-2 and TRBJ1-2; D gene uncertain. V lost 2 bases, J lost 7 bases, and 11 bases lay in between. The V gene's germline CDR1 is SGHTA and CDR2 FQGNSA. The CDR3 consists of 13 residues. The CDR3 nucleotides are TGTGCCAGCAGCTTACCGGGAACGACTGGCTACACCTTC. It translates to CASSLPGTTGYTF.

J is TRBJ2-7 and V is TRBV5-4, with D uncertain. The V end lost 0 bases, the J end lost 3 bases, and 4 bases lay between the germline ends. The CDR3 length is 12 residues. Germline CDR1 SGHNT, CDR2 YYREEE (reference sequence). The CDR3 protein is CASSLVGYEQYF. The CDR3 region has the DNA TGTGCCAGCAGCTTGGTCGGCTACGAGCAGTACTTC.

The chain has TRBV3-1 (or the pseudogene TRBV3-2) and TRBJ2-7; possible D gene TRBD2, 7 bases. The V and J ends lost 2 bases and 6 bases respectively, with 17 bases between them. CDR3 length: 15 residues. The germline gives CDR1 LGHDT, CDR2 YNNKEL (reference sequence). CDR3 residues: CASSQRAGARGEQYF. As DNA, the CDR3 is TGTGCCAGCAGCCAACGGGCGGGGGCCAGGGGCGAGCAGTACTTC.

The chain has TRBV19 and TRBJ2-1, with 10 positions matching TRBD2. CDR1 and CDR2 (germline): LNHDA, SQIVND (reference sequence). The CDR3 spans 13 residues. V dropped 6 bases and J dropped 9; count of bases not matched to a gene: 5. The CDR3 spells CASRAGGPGEQFF. CDR3 DNA sequence: TGTGCCAGTAGAGCGGGAGGGCCGGGTGAGCAGTTCTTC.

The chain is built from TRBV6-5 and TRBJ1-2; D may be TRBD1 (6 bases). The CDR3 contains 14 residues. Germline-derived CDR1 and CDR2 are MNHEY and SVGAGI. V was shortened by 2 bases and J by 2 bases, with 9 bases between the two germline ends. The CDR3 bases are TGTGCCAGCAGTTACCGACAGGTGAACTATGGCTACACCTTC. Protein sequence: CASSYRQVNYGYTF.

The chain carries TRBV11-2 and TRBJ2-2; possible D gene TRBD2, 6 bases. V gave up 6 bases and J gave up 5 bases, with 16 bases separating them. Germline values: CDR1 SGHAT, CDR2 FQNNGV. The CDR3 runs to 15 residues. The CDR3 is CASRTEGSGTGELFF. CDR3 nucleotides: TGTGCCAGCAGAACGGAGGGGTCCGGGACCGGGGAGCTGTTTTTT.

The chain has TRBV9 and TRBJ1-4, with 7 bases that match TRBD1. Unmatched junction bases numbered 5, after V lost 3 bases and J lost 6 bases. The CDR3 totals 14 residues. Germline V gene sequence: CDR1 SGDLS, CDR2 YYNGEE. This chain's CDR3 is CASSAAGGYEKLFF. CDR3 coding DNA: TGTGCCAGCAGCGCCGCAGGGGGATATGAAAAACTGTTTTTT. The full variable domain, with the rest looked up from reference TRBV9 and TRBJ1-4, is DSGVTQTPKHLITATGQRVTLRCSPRSGDLSVYWYQQSLDQGLQFLIQYYNGEERAKGNILERFSAQQFPDLHSELNLSSLELGDSALYFCASSAAGGYEKLFFGSGTQLSVL.

The V gene is TRBV12-5, the J gene TRBJ2-3; 7 positions match TRBD2. CDR3 length equals 16 residues. Trimming took 0 bases from V and 3 from J; bases not matched to a gene: 6. Germline CDR1 reads LGHNT; CDR2 reads FRNRAP. CDR3 amino acids: CASGLVRRESTDTQYF. DNA for the CDR3: TGTGCTAGTGGTTTGGTGAGGCGGGAGTCAACAGATACGCAGTATTTT.

CDR3 in DNA: TGTGCCAGCAGTGACTCGCCGGGGGAGAGCTCACCCCTCCACTTT. It is translated as CASSDSPGESSPLHF. J is TRBJ1-6 and V is TRBV6-4; tentatively, D is TRBD1 (5 bases). The germline CDR1 and CDR2 sequences are MRHNA and SNTAGT. This CDR3 region has 15 residues. The ends were cut back, 0 bases at V and 10 bases at J, with 13 bases in the middle.

There are a few counts of this clone. The rearrangement links TRBV6-5 to TRBJ1-5; D may be TRBD1 (5 bases). The V gene's germline CDR1 is MNHEY and CDR2 SVGAGI. V lost 2 bases and J 2 bases, leaving 13 bases between the germline ends. The CDR3 loop spans 16 amino acids. This CDR3 reads CASSYLRDSGNQPQHF. CDR3 in DNA: TGTGCCAGCAGTTACCTCCGGGACTCTGGCAATCAGCCCCAGCATTTT.

This rearrangement joins TRBV5-1 to TRBJ2-1; 11 bases fit TRBD2. V lost 4 bases to trimming and J lost 3 bases; unmatched junction nucleotides: 3. The CDR3 is made up of 15 amino acids. Looked up from germline, CDR1 is SGHRS and CDR2 is YFSETQ. CDR3 sequence (DNA): TGCGCCAGCAGCGCTACTAGCGGGAGCTACAATGAGCAGTTCTTC. Encoded protein: CASSATSGSYNEQFF.

V gene TRBV10-2 combines with J gene TRBJ2-1, with 8 bases fitting TRBD2. V lost 11 bases, J lost 0 bases, and 6 bases stayed unmatched. The CDR3 length is 14 residues. Germline assignment: CDR1 WSHSY and CDR2 SAAADI. The CDR3 spells CAGTSGSSYNEQFF. The CDR3 DNA follows: TGCGCCGGAACTAGCGGAAGCTCCTACAATGAGCAGTTCTTC.

CDR3 bases: TGTGCCAGCAGAAAAGCCGGGACAGGGTCCACAGATACGCAGTATTTT. Translated: CASRKAGTGSTDTQYF. This chain links TRBV7-9 with TRBJ2-3, with 9 bases fitting TRBD1. The CDR3 is 16 amino acids. Germline trimming cut 6 bases from V and 2 bases from J; bases unmatched to any gene: 9. CDR1 is SEHNR and CDR2 is FQNEAQ in the germline V gene (reference sequence).

This chain uses TRBV15 with TRBJ2-2; the D gene is possibly TRBD2 (6 bases). This CDR3 region has 15 residues. Per the germline V gene, CDR1 is LNHNV and CDR2 is YYDKDF (reference sequence). Trimming took 0 bases from V and 16 from J, leaving 21 bases between them. The CDR3 DNA reads as TGTGCCACCAGCAGAGATGTACGCGGGGAGAGGGTTCCGTTTTTT. Its translation: CATSRDVRGERVPFF.

This chain links TRBV7-3 with TRBJ2-3; D perhaps matches TRBD2 (5 bases). This CDR3 is 15 amino acids long. The germline gives CDR1 SGHTA, CDR2 FQGTGA. The V end was cut by 3 bases, the J end by 2 bases, with 12 bases between. Here the CDR3 DNA reads TGTGCCAGCAGCTTGGAGGCAAAGTCCACAGATACGCAGTATTTT. Translating gives CASSLEAKSTDTQYF.

The chain joins TRBV12-3 or TRBV12-4 to TRBJ2-1; TRBD1 aligns across 9 bases. The CDR3 has 13 residues. The ends lost 8 bases at V and 9 bases at J; junction bases unmatched: 8. The CDR3 DNA is TGTGCCAGCGGCTTGGGGACAGGGTCTGAGCAGTTCTTC. Translated: CASGLGTGSEQFF.

The V call is TRBV7-3, the J call TRBJ2-5, with 7 bases matching TRBD2. The CDR3 has 13 amino acids. V lost 3 bases to trimming and J lost 9 bases; unmatched junction nucleotides: 7. Germline V CDR1 and CDR2: SGHTA, FQGTGA. The DNA for the CDR3 is TGTGCCAGCAGCTTTAGCGGGCCGGGGGCCCAGTACTTC. Translating it yields CASSFSGPGAQYF.

The chain recombines TRBV6-5 with TRBJ1-3; D call uncertain. Germline V CDR1 and CDR2: MNHEY, SVGAGI. Trimming cost V 6 bases and J 4 bases, with 10 bases left between them. The CDR3 runs to 13 residues. The CDR3 sequence: CASSDISGNTIYF. The CDR3, as DNA: TGTGCCAGCAGCGACATCTCCGGAAACACCATATATTTT.

The chain carries TRBV6-5 and TRBJ2-7; 7 nucleotides align to TRBD1. Germline V gene sequence: CDR1 MNHEY, CDR2 SVGAGI. The CDR3 runs 14 residues. V lost 8 bases, J lost 6 bases, and 13 bases stayed unmatched. In nucleotides, the CDR3 is TGTGCCAGCCGTCCCCTAGGGGGCGGCGGCGAGCAGTACTTC. Translation: CASRPLGGGGEQYF.

This clone was seen a handful of times. The gene calls are TRBV5-1 and TRBJ1-2, with D possibly being TRBD1 (6 bases). V dropped 0 bases and J dropped 8 bases, with 23 bases sitting between them. Germline lookup yields CDR1 SGHRS and CDR2 YFSETQ. This CDR3 has 17 residues. CDR3 protein: CASSLAGTHSGTGGYTF. The CDR3 nucleotides read TGCGCCAGCAGCTTGGCCGGGACACACTCAGGGACGGGCGGCTACACCTTC.

Concerning this clone: The identical CDR3 is also encoded by other nucleotide sequences in the sample. DNA for the CDR3: TGCGCCAGCAGCCTGGCCGGGGATACTGAAGCTTTCTTT. It encodes CASSLAGDTEAFF. V is TRBV5-1 and J is TRBJ1-1; D is undetermined. Trimming removed 4 bases from V and 5 bases from J, with 12 bases in between. Germline CDR1 and CDR2: SGHRS and YFSETQ. The CDR3 is 13 amino acids.

This chain uses TRBV7-9 with TRBJ2-1; TRBD2 matches 8 bases. The CDR3 loop spans 15 amino acids. Germline trimming cut 1 base from V and 3 bases from J; bases unmatched to any gene: 2. Germline assignment: CDR1 SEHNR and CDR2 FQNEAQ (reference sequence). The CDR3 loop is CASSLGAGGYNEQFF. The CDR3 DNA reads TGTGCCAGCAGCTTAGGTGCGGGAGGCTACAATGAGCAGTTCTTC.

This clone was counted only a few times. V usage is TRBV5-1 and J usage is TRBJ1-6; possibly TRBD1 for D (5 bases). The CDR3 consists of 13 residues. Trimming pared 5 bases from V and 7 bases from J, leaving 10 bases between. Germline CDR1 is SGHRS and CDR2 is YFSETQ. The CDR3 DNA reads as TGCGCCAGCAGAGGGACTATAAATTCACCCCTCCACTTT. The encoded protein is CASRGTINSPLHF. Complete variable domain (other parts from reference TRBV5-1 and TRBJ1-6): KAGVTQTPRYLIKTRGQQVTLSCSPISGHRSVSWYQQTPGQGLQFLFEYFSETQRNKGNFPGRFSGRQFSNSRSEMNVSTLELGDSALYLCASRGTINSPLHFGNGTRLTVT.

The V and J genes are TRBV5-4 and TRBJ1-1; a weak D match, TRBD1 (6 bases). Germline V gives CDR1 SGHNT, CDR2 YYREEE (reference sequence). V dropped 4 bases and J dropped 5 bases, with 18 bases sitting between them. This CDR3 has 15 residues. CDR3 coding DNA: TGTGCCAGCAGCCCCCGGGGGGGGGCGCGAACTGAAGCTTTCTTT. Protein: CASSPRGGARTEAFF.